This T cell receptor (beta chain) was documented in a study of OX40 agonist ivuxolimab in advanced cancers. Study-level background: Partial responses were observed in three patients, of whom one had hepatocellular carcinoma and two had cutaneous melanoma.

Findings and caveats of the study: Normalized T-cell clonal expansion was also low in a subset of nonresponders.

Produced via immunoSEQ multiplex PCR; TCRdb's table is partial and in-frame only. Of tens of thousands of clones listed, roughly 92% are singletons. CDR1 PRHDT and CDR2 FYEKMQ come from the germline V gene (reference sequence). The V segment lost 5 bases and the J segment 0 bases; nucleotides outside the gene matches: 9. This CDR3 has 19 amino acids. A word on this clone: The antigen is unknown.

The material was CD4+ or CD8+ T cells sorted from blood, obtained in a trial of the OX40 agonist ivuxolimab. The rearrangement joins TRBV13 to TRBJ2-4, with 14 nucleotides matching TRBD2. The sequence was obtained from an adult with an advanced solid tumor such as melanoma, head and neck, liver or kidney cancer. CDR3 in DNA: TGTGCCAGCAGCCTAGCGGGACTAGCGGGGGAGCAAGCCAAAAACATTCAGTACTTC. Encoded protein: CASSLAGLAGEQAKNIQYF.